This T cell receptor beta chain comes out of a study of blood T cells in healthy people across ages. Together with a sample-barcoded 5' primer, a J-beta primer mix was included in a second PCR lasting about 7 to 12 cycles. Each of the cDNA molecules was tagged by a template-switch adaptor with 12 random nucleotides. TCRdb re-analysed the 5' RACE reads in MiXCR, keeping a single row per CDR3 protein. The table records about 1.8 million distinct CDR3 sequences, about 50% of them present only once. This clonotype was sampled from a woman in her 40s in good health. The sequenced material came from blood.

The CDR3: CASSPHPSGAVVDTQYF. DNA of the CDR3: TGTGCCAGCAGCCCCCACCCAAGCGGCGCCGTGGTAGATACGCAGTATTTT. The chain is built from TRBV9 and TRBJ2-3, with D possibly TRBD2 on 5 matching bases. This CDR3 has 17 amino acids. V lost 4 bases, J lost 5 bases, and 23 bases lay in between. The germline CDR1 and CDR2 sequences are SGDLS and YYNGEE. Using reference TRBV9 and TRBJ2-3 for the parts outside the CDR3, the full variable domain is DSGVTQTPKHLITATGQRVTLRCSPRSGDLSVYWYQQSLDQGLQFLIQYYNGEERAKGNILERFSAQQFPDLHSELNLSSLELGDSALYFCASSPHPSGAVVDTQYFGPGTRLTVL.